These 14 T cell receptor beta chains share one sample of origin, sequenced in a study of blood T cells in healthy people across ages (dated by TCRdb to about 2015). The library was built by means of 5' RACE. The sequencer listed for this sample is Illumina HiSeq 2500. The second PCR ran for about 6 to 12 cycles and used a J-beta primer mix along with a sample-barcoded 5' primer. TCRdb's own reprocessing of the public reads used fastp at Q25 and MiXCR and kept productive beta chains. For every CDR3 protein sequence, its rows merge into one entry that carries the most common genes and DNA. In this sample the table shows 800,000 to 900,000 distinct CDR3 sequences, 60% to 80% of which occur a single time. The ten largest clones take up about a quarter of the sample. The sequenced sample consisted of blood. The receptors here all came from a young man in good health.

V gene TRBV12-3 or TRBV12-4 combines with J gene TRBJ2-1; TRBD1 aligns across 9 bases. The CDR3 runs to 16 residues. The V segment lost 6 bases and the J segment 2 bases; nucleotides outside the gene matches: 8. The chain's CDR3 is CASRGGQGIPYNEQFF. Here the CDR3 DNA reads TGTGCCAGCAGGGGGGGACAGGGAATTCCCTACAATGAGCAGTTCTTC.

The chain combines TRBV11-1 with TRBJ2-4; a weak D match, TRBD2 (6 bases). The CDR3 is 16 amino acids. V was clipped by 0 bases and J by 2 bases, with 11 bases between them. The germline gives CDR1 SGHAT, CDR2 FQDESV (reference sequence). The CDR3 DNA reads TGTGCCAGCAGCTTAGCGGTGGGGGGTACCAAAAACATTCAGTACTTC. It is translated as CASSLAVGGTKNIQYF.

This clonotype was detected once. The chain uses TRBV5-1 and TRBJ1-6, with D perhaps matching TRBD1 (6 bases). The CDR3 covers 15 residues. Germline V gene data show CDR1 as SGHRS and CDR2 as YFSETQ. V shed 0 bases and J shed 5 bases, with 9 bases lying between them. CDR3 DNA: TGCGCCAGCAGCTTGGAAACAGGGAATAATTCACCCCTCCACTTT. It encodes CASSLETGNNSPLHF.

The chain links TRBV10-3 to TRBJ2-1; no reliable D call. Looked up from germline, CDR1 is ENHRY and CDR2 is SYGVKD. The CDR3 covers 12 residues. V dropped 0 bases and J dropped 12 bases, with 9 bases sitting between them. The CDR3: CAISESTDRQFF. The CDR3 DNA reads TGTGCCATCAGTGAGTCTACAGATAGGCAGTTCTTC.

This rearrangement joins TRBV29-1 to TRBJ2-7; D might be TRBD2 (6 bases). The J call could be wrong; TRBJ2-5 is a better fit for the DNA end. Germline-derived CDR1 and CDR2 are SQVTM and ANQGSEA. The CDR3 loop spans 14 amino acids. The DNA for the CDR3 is TGCAGCGTTGAAGAGACTAGGACACGGGAGACCCAGTACTTC. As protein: CSVEETRTRETQYF.

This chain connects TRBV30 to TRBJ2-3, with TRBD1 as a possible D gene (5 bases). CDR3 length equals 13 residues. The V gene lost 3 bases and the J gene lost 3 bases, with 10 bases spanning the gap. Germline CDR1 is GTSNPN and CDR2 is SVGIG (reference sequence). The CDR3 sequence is CAWSRERTDTQYF. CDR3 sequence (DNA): TGTGCCTGGAGCAGGGAACGAACAGATACGCAGTATTTT.

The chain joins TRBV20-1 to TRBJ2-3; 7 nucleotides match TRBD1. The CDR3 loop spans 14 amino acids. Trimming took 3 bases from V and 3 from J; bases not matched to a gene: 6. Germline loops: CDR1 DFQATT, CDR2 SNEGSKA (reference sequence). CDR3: CSARTQTGTDTQYF. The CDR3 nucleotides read TGCAGTGCTAGGACGCAGACAGGGACAGATACGCAGTATTTT.

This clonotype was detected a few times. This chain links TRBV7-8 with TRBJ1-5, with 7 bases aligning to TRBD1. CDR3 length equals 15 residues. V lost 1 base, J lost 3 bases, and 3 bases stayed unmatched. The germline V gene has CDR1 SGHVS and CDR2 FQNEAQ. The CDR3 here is CASSLGTGNNQPQHF. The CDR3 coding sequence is TGTGCCAGCAGCTTAGGGACAGGAAACAATCAGCCCCAGCATTTT.

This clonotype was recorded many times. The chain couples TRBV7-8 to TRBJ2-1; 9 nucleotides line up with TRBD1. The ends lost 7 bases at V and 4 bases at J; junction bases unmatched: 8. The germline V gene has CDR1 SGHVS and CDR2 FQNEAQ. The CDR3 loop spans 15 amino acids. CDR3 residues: CASTYPGTGYNEQFF. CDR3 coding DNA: TGTGCCAGCACCTATCCCGGGACAGGGTACAATGAGCAGTTCTTC.

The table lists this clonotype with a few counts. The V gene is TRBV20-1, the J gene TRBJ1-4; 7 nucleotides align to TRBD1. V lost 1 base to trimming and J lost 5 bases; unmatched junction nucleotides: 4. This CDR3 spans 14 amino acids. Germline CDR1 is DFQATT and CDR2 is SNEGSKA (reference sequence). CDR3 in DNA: TGCAGTGCTAGAGCTGGGACAGCAAATGAAAAACTGTTTTTT. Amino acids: CSARAGTANEKLFF.

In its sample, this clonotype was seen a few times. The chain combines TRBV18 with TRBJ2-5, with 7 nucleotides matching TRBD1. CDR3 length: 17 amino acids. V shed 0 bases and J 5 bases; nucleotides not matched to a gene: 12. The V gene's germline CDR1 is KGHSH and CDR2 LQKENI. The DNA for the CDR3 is TGTGCCAGCTCACCACCTCTCCGGGACAGACTTATGGAGACCCAGTACTTC. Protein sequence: CASSPPLRDRLMETQYF.

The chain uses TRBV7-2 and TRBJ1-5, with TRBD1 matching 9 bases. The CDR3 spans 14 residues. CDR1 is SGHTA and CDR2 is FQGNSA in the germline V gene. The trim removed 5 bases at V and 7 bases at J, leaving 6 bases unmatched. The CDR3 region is CASSERQGEQPQHF. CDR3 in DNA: TGTGCCAGCAGCGAGAGACAGGGGGAGCAGCCCCAGCATTTT.

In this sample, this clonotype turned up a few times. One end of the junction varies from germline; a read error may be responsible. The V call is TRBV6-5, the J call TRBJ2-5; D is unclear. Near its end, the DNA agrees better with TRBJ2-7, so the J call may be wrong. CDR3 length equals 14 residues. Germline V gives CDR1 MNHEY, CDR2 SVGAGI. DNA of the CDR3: TGTGCCAGCAGTGACTCGACGGGTTCTTACGAGCAGTACTTC. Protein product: CASSDSTGSYEQYF.

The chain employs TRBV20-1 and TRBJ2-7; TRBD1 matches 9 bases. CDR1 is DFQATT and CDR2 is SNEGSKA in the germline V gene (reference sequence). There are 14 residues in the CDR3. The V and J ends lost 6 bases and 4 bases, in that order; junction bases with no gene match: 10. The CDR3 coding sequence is TGCAGTGCAGACACCACAGGGGGCAAGTACGAGCAGTACTTC. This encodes CSADTTGGKYEQYF.